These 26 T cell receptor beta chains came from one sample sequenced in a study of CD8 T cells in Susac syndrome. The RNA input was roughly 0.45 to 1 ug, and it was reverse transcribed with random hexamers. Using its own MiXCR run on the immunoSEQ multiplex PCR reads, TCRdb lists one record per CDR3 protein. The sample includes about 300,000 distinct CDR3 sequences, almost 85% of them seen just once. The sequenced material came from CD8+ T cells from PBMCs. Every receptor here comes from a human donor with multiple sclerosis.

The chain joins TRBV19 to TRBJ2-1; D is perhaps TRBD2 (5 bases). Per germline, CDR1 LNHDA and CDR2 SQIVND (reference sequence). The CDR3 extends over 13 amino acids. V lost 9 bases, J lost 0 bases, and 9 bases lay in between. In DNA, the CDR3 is TGTGCCAGCGGGATCTACTCCTACAATGAGCAGTTCTTC. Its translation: CASGIYSYNEQFF. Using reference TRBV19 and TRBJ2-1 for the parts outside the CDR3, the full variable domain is DGGITQSPKYLFRKEGQNVTLSCEQNLNHDAMYWYRQDPGQGLRLIYYSQIVNDFQKGDIAEGYSVSREKKESFPLTVTSAQKNPTAFYLCASGIYSYNEQFFGPGTRLTVL.

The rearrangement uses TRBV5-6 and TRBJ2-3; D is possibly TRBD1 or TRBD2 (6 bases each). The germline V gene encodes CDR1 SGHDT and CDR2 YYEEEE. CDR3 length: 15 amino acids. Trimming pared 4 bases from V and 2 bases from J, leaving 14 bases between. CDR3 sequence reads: CASSKGGLNTDTQYF. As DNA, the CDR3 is TGTGCCAGCAGCAAAGGGGGGCTCAACACAGATACGCAGTATTTT. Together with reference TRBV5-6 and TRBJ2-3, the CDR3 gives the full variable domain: DAGVTQSPTHLIKTRGQQVTLRCSPKSGHDTVSWYQQALGQGPQFIFQYYEEEERQRGNFPDRFSGHQFPNYSSELNVNALLLGDSALYLCASSKGGLNTDTQYFGPGTRLTVL.

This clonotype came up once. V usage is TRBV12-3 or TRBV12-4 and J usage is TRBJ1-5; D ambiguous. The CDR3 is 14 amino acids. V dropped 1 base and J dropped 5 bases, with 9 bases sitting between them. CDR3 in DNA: TGTGCCAGCAGTTTAGGGTCGCGGGATCAGCCCCAGCATTTT. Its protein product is CASSLGSRDQPQHF.

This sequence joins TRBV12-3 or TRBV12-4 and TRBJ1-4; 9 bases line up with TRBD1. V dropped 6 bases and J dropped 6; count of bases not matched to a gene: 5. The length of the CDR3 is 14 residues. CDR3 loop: CASRLTGGHEKLFF. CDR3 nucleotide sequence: TGTGCCAGCAGGCTTACAGGGGGCCATGAAAAACTGTTTTTT.

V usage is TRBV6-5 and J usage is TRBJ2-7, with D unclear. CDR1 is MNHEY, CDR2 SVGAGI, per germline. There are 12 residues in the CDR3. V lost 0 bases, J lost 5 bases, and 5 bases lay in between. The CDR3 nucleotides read TGTGCCAGCAGTTACTCGAACCACGAGCAGTACTTC. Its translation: CASSYSNHEQYF.

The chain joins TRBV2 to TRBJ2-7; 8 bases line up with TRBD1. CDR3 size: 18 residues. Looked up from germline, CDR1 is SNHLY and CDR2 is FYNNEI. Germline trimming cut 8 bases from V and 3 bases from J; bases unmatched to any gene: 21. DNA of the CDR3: TGTGCCAGCGCGTATCATTATCGTTACAGGGGGTTCGACTACGAGCAGTACTTC. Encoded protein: CASAYHYRYRGFDYEQYF.

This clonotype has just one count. DNA of the CDR3: TGCGCCAGCAGCCAAGATAGCCCAGGGGAGGTTGAACGCAAAAACATTCAGTACTTC. It encodes CASSQDSPGEVERKNIQYF. The genes are TRBV4-3 and TRBJ2-4; D tentatively reads TRBD1 or TRBD2 (6 bases each). The germline V and J ends were trimmed by 0 bases and 3 bases, with 21 bases remaining between them. This CDR3 region has 19 residues. In germline, CDR1 is LGHNA, CDR2 YSLEER.

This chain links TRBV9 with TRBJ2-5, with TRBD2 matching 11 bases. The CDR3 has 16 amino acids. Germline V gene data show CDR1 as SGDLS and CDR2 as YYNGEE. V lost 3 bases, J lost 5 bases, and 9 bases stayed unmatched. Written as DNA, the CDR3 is TGTGCCAGCAGCGCACCACTAGCGGGGGAAAGGGAGACCCAGTACTTC. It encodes CASSAPLAGERETQYF. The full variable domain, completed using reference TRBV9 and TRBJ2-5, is DSGVTQTPKHLITATGQRVTLRCSPRSGDLSVYWYQQSLDQGLQFLIQYYNGEERAKGNILERFSAQQFPDLHSELNLSSLELGDSALYFCASSAPLAGERETQYFGPGTRLLVL.

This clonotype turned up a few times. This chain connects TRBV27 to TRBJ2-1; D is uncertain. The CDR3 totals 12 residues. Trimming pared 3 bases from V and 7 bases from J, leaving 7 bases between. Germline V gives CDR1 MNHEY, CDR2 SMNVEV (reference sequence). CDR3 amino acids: CASSFQGNEQFF. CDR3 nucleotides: TGTGCCAGCAGTTTCCAAGGAAATGAGCAGTTCTTC.

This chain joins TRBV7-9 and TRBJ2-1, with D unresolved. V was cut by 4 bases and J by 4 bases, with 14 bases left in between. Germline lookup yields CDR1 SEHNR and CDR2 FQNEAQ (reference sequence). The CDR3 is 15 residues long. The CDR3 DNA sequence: TGTGCCAGCAGCTCCGGACCAGTCCCATACAATGAGCAGTTCTTC. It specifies CASSSGPVPYNEQFF.

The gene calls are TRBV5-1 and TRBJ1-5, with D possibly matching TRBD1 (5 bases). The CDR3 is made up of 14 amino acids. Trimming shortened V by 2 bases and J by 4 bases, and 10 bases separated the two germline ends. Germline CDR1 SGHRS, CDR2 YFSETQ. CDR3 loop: CASSFGGINQPQHF. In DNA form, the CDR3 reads TGCGCCAGCAGCTTCGGGGGTATTAATCAGCCCCAGCATTTT.

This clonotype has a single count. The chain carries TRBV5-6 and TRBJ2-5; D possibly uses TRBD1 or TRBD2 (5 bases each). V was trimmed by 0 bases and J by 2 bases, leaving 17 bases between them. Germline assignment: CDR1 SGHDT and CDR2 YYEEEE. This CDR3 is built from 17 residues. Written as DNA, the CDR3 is TGTGCCAGCAGCTTGGCTCTGCAGGGACGGAATCAAGAGACCCAGTACTTC. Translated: CASSLALQGRNQETQYF.

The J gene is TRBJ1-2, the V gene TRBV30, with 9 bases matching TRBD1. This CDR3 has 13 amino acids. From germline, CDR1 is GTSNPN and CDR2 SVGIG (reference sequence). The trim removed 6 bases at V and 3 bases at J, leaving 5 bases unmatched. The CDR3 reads CACGGQGYYGYTF. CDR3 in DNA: TGTGCCTGCGGGGGACAGGGCTACTATGGCTACACCTTC.

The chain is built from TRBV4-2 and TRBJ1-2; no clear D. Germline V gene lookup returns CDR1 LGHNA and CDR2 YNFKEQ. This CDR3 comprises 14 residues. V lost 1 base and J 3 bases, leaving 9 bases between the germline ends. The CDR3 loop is CASSQARGDYGYTF. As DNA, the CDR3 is TGTGCCAGCAGCCAAGCTCGGGGAGACTATGGCTACACCTTC.

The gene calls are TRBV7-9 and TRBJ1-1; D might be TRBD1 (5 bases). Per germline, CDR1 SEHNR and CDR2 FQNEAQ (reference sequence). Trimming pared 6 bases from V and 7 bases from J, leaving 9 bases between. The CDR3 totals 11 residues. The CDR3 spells CASSLTVEAFF. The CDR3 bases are TGTGCCAGCAGTTTGACAGTTGAAGCTTTCTTT.

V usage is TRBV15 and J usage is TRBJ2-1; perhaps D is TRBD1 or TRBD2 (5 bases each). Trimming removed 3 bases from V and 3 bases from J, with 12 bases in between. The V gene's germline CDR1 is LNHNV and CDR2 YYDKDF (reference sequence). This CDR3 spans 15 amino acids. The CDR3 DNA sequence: TGTGCCACCAGCAGGGGGGAAAGACTCTACAATGAGCAGTTCTTC. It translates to CATSRGERLYNEQFF.

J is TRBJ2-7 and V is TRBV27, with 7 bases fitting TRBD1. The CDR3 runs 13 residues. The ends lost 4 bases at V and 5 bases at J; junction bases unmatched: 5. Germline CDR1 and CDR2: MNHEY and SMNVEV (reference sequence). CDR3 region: CASSSDRDDEQYF. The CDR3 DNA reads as TGTGCCAGCAGTTCCGACAGGGACGACGAGCAGTACTTC.

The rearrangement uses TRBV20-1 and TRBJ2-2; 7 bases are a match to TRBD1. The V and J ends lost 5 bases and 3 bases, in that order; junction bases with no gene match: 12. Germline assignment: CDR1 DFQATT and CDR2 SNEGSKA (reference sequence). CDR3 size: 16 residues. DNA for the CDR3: TGCAGTGCTCGGCAGCTGACAGGGAAAGACACCGGGGAGCTGTTTTTT. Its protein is CSARQLTGKDTGELFF.

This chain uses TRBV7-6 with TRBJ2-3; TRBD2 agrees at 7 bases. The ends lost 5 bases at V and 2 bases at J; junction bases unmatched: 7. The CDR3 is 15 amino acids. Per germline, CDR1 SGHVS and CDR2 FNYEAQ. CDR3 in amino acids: CASSRSGVPTDTQYF. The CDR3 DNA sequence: TGTGCCAGCAGCAGGAGCGGGGTTCCCACAGATACGCAGTATTTT.

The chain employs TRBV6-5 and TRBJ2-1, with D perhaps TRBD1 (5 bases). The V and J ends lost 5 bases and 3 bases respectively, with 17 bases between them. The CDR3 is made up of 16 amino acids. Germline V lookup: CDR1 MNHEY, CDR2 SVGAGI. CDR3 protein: CASSTETAGYYNEQFF. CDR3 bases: TGTGCCAGCAGTACCGAGACAGCTGGGTACTACAATGAGCAGTTCTTC.

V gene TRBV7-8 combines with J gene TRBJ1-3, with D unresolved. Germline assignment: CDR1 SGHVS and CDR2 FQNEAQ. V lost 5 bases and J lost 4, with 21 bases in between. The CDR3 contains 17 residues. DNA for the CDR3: TGTGCCAGCAGCCCCCTTAGGGTCTATGCTCAGGGAAACACCATATATTTT. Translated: CASSPLRVYAQGNTIYF.

CDR3 loop: CAWSDDSPSGGYTF. CDR3 coding DNA: TGTGCCTGGAGTGACGACAGCCCAAGCGGAGGCTACACCTTC. V gene TRBV30 combines with J gene TRBJ1-2; possibly TRBD1 for D (5 bases). CDR3 length: 14 residues. Germline V gene data show CDR1 as GTSNPN and CDR2 as SVGIG (reference sequence). V was cut by 1 base and J by 8 bases, with 17 bases left in between.

CDR3 amino acids: CASSAWGSIGEETQYF. The CDR3 bases are TGTGCCAGCTCCGCCTGGGGGTCCATCGGGGAAGAGACCCAGTACTTC. The V and J genes are TRBV25-1 and TRBJ2-5; D possibly matches TRBD1 or TRBD2 (5 bases each). This CDR3 region has 16 residues. Germline V lookup: CDR1 MGHDK, CDR2 SYGVNS. The V and J ends lost 8 bases and 3 bases respectively, with 22 bases between them.

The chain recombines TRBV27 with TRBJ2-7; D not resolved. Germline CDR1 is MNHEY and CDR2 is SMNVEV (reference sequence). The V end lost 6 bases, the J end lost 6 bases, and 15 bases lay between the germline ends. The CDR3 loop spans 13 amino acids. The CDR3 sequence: CASSPMMAVEQYF. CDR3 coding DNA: TGTGCCAGCAGCCCAATGATGGCGGTCGAGCAGTACTTC.

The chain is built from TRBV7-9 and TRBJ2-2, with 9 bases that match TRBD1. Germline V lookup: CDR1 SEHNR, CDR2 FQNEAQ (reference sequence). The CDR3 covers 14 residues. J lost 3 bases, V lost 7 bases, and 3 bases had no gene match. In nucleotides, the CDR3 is TGTGCCAGCATGACAGGGGGTTACACCGGGGAGCTGTTTTTT. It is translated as CASMTGGYTGELFF.

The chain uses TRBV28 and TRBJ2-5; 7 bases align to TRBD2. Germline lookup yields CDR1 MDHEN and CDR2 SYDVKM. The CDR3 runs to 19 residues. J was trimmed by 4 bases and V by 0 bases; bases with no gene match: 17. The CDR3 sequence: CASSLWPHPGNSGGETQYF. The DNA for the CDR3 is TGTGCCAGCAGTTTATGGCCCCATCCGGGTAACTCGGGGGGAGAGACCCAGTACTTC.